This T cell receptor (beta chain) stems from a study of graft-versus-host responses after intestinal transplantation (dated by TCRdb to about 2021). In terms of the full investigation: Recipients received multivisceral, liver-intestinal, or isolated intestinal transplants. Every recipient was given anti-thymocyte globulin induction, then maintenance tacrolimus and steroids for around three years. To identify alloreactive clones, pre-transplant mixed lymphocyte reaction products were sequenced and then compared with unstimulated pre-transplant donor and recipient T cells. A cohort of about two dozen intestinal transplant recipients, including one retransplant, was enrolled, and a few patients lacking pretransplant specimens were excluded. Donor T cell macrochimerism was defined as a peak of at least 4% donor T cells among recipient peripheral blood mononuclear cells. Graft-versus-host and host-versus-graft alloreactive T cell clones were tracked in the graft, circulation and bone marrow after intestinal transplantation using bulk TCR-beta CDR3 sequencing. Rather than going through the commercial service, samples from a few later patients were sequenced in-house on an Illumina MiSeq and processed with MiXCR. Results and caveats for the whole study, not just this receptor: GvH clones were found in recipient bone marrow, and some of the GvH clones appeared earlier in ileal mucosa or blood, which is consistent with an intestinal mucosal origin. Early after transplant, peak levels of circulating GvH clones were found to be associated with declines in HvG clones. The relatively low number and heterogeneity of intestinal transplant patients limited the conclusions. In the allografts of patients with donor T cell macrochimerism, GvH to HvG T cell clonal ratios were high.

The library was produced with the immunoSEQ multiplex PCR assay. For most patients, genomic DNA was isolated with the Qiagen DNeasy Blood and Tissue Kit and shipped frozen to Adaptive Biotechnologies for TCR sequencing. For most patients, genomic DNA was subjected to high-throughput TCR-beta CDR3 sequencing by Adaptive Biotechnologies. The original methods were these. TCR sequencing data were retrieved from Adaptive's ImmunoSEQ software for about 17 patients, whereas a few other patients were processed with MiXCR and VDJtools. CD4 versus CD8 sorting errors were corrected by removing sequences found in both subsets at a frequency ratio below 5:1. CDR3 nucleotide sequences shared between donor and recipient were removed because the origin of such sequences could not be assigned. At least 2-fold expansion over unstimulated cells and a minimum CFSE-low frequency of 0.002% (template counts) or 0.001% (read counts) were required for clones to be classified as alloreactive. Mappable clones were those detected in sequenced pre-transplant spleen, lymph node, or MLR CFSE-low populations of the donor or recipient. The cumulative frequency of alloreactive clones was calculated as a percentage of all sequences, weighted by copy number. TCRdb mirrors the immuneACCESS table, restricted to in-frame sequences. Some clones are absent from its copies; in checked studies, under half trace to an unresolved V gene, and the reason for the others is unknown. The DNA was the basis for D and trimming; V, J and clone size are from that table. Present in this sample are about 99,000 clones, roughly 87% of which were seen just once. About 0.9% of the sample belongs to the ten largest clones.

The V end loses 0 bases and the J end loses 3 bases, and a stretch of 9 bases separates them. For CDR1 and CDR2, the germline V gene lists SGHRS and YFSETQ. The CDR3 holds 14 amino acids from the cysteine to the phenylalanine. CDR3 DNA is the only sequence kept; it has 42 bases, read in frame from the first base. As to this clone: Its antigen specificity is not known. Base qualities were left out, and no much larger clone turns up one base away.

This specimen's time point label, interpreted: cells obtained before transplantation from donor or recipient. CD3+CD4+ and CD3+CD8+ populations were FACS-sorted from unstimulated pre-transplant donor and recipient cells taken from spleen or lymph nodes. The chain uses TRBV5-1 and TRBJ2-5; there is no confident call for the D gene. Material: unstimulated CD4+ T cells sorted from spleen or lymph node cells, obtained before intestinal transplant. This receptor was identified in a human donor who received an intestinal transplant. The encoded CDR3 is CASSLGTAKETQYF. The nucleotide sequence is TGCGCCAGCAGCTTGGGGACGGCCAAAGAGACCCAGTACTTC.